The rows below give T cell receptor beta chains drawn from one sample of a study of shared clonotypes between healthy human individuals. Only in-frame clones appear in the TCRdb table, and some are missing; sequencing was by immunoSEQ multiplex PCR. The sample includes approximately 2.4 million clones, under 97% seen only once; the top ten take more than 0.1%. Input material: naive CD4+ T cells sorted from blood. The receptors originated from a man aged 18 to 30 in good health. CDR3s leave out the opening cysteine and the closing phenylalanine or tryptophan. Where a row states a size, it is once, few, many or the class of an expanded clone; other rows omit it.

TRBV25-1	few	ASSVWTSGAATGELF
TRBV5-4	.	ASSVPTTDTQY
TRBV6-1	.	ASRGGQDTGELF
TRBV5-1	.	ASSLEQAGGGTQY
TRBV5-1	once	ASSLTASGANVLT
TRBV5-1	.	ASSLAGGAYNEQF
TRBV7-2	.	ASSLAEGRREAF
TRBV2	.	ASSPPGLAGADTQY
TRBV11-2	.	ARTPLAGAVGANVLT
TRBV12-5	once	ASGWGQGSSYEQY
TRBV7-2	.	ASSDVTDTQY
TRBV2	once	ASSGPGRLNTEAF
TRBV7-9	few	ASSTNVGEKNSPLH
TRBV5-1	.	ASSLSGDPGGGGYT
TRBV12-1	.	ASSSFRGGRPDSTDTQY
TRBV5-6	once	ASSFPADYGYT
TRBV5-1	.	ASSLVAGVTDTQY
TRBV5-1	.	ASSLASRGKRADTQY
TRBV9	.	ASSVGSGIFYEQY
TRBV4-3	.	ASSPSSLAVRGDTQY
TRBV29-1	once	SVETKETQY
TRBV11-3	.	ASSNQGNTGELF
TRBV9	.	ASTGGAGNTIY
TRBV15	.	ATSRDNDRLNGYT
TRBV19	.	ASRGQGAGYGYT
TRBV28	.	ASSRGAQY
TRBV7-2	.	ASSLLGSNTEAF
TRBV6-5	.	ASSYDRIEKLF
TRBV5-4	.	ASSLTGGAGYEQY
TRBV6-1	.	ASSELSVQAGANVLT
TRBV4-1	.	ASSQPSLADAVNEQF
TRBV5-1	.	ASSLGQGGYNEQF
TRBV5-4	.	ASSLSGGLNEKLF
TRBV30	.	AWTRMAGYNSPLH
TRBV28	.	ASRTPGRNDNEQF
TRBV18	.	ASSPRQGATDTQY
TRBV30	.	AWREFSEAF
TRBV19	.	ASSRGGANYGYT
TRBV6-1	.	ASSLTRYEQY
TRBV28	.	ASTDRAGWY